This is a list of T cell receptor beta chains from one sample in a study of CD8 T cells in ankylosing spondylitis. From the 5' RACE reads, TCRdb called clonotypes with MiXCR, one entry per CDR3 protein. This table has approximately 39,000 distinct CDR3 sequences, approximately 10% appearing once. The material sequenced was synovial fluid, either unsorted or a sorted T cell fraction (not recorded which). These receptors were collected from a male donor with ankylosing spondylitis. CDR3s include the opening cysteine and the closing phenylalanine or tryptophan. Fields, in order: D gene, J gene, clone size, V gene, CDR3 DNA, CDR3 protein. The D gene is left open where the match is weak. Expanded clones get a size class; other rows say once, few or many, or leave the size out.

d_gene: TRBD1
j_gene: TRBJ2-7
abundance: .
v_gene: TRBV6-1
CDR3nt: TGTGCCAGCGGGGGGTTGGGGACAGGACTATCCCGGCAGTACTTC
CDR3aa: CASGGLGTGLSRQYF

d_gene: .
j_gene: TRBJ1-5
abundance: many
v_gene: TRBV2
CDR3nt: TGTGCCAGCAGTTGGACAGTTGATAATCAGCCCCAGCATTTT
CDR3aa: CASSWTVDNQPQHF

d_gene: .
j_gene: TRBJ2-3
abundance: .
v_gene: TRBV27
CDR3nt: TGTGCCAGCAGTTTACGGTCAGAAGCAGATACGCAGTATTTT
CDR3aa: CASSLRSEADTQYF

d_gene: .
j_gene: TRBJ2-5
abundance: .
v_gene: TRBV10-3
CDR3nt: TGTGCCATCAGTGGGAGGGGAGAGGAGACCCAGTACTTC
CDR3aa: CAISGRGEETQYF

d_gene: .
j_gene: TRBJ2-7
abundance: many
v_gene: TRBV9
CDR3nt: TGTGCCAGCAGCACCAACCGGGACTACGAGCAGTACTTC
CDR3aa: CASSTNRDYEQYF

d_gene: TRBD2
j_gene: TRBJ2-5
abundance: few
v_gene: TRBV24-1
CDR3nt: TGTGCCACCAGTGATCTACTAGCGGGAGGCCAAGAGACCCAGTACTTC
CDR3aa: CATSDLLAGGQETQYF

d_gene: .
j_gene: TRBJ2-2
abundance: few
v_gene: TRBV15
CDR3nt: TGTGCCACCAGCAGAGAAGTGGGCTACCTCTACACCGGGGAGCTGTTTTTT
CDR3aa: CATSREVGYLYTGELFF

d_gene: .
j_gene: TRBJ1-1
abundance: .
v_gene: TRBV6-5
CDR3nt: TGTGCCAGCAGTTACTCGTCCGGTGAAGCTTTCTTT
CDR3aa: CASSYSSGEAFF

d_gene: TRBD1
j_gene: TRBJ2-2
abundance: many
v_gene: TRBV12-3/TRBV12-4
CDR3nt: TGTGCCAGCAGTAACAGGGGCACCGGGGAGCTGTTTTTT
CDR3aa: CASSNRGTGELFF

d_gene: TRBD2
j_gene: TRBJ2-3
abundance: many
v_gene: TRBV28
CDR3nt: TGTGCCAGCAGTTTATTGGTAGCGGGCCCAGATACGCAGTATTTT
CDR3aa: CASSLLVAGPDTQYF

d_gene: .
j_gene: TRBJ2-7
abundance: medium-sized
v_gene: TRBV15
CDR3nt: TGTGCCACCAGCAGAGAGGGGGTTTCCTACGAGCAGTACTTC
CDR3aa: CATSREGVSYEQYF

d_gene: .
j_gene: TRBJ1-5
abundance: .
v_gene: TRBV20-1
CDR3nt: TGCTGCTCTAGAGATATAAGAGGCCAGGGGTTGAATCAGCCCCAGCATTTT
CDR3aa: CCSRDIRGQGLNQPQHF

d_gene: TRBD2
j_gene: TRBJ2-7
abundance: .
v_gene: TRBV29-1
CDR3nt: TGCAGCGTTGAAGTTCGGGGGACTAGCGGAACCTACGAGCAGTACTTC
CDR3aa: CSVEVRGTSGTYEQYF

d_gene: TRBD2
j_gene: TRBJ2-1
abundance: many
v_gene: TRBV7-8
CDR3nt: TGTGCCAGCAGCTTACCGCGACTAGCGGCCTACAATGAGCAGTTCTTC
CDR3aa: CASSLPRLAAYNEQFF

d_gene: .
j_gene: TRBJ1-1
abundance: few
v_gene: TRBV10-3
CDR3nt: TGTGCCATCAGTGGCGGGTCTGCTGAAGCTTTCTTT
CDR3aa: CAISGGSAEAFF

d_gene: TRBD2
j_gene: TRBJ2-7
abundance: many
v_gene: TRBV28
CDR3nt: TGTGCCAGCAGGGACCCACTAGCGGGGATGCGGCAGTACTTC
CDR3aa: CASRDPLAGMRQYF

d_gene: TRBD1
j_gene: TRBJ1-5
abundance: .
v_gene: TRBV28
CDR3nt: TGTGCCAGCAGAAGGGACAGAAATAGCAATCAGCCCCAGCATTTT
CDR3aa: CASRRDRNSNQPQHF

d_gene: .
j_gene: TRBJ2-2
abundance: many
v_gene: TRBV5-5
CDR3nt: .
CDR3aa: CASSFWGTGELFFF

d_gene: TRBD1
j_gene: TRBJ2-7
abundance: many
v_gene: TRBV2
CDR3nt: TGTGCCAGCAGTGATATGGGACAGGGCTACGAGCAGTACTTC
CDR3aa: CASSDMGQGYEQYF

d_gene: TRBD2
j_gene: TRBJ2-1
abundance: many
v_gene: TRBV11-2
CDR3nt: TGTGCCAGCAGCTTAACTAGCGTTTCCTACAATGAGCAGTTCTTC
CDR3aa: CASSLTSVSYNEQFF

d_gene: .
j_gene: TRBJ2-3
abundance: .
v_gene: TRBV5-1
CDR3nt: TGCGCCAGCAGCTTGTGGGGCCTTGGCGAACCTAGCACAGATACGCAGTATTTT
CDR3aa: CASSLWGLGEPSTDTQYF

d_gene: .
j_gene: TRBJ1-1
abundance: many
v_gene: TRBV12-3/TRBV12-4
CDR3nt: TGTGCCAGCAGGCCCTCGGGTGGGACTGAAGCTTTCTTT
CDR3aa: CASRPSGGTEAFF